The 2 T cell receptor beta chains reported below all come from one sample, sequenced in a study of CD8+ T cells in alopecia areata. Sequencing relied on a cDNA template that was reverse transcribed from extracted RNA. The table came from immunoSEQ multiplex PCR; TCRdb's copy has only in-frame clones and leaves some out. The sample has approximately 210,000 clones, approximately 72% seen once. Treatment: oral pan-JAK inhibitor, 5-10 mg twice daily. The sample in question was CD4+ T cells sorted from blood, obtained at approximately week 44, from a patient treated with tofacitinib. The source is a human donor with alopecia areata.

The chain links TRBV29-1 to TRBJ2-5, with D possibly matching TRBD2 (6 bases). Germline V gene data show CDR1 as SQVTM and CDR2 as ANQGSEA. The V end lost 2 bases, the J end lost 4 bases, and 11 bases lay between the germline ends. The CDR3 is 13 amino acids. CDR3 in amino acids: CSVERGGGETQYF. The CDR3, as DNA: TGCAGCGTTGAACGGGGAGGAGGAGAGACCCAGTACTTC.

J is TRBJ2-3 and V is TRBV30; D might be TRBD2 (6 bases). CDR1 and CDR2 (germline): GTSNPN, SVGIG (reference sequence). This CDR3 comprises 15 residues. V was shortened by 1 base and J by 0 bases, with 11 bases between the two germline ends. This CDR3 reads CAWSAPGTSTDTQYF. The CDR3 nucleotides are TGTGCCTGGAGTGCCCCCGGGACTAGCACAGATACGCAGTATTTT.